This T cell receptor (beta chain) was sequenced in a study of blood T cell repertoires in COVID-19. Source study methods: Reference gene primer amplification yielded estimated nucleated cell counts. Sequencing used immunoSEQ multiplex PCR; TCRdb keeps in-frame clones, though not all of them. That table gives V, J and clone size, and the DNA gave D and trimming. This table has 210,000 or so clones, approximately 80% appearing once. This clone was detected only a few times. This CDR3 has 14 residues. The germline CDR1 and CDR2 sequences are MDHEN and SYDVKM. The V end lost 7 bases, the J end lost 4 bases, and 11 bases lay between the germline ends.

J is TRBJ2-6 and V is TRBV28, with TRBD1 as a possible D gene (5 bases). This TCR came from a woman older than 75 with COVID-19, enrolled during active disease. The specimen sequenced was peripheral blood. The CDR3 loop is CASTGHSGANVLTF. The CDR3 DNA follows: TGTGCCAGCACCGGACACAGCGGGGCCAACGTCCTGACTTTC.